The clone carrying this TCR beta chain turned up a few times. Its antigen is currently unknown. This sample is part of a study of glioma-infiltrating T cells. Study observations and caveats: Only very few CDR3 sequences appeared in both tissue and blood. Gliomas, especially low-grade, showed above-expected tissue-blood divergence; non-neoplastic patients showed below.

V gave up 1 base and J gave up 4 bases; unmatched junction bases: 14. The CDR3 sequence is 18 residues long. Germline V lookup: CDR1 DFQATT, CDR2 SNEGSKA (reference sequence). TCR alpha and beta CDR3 regions were amplified from RNA using iRepertoire nested multiplex PCR. One-step reverse transcription and amplification started from approximately 100-400 ng of tissue mRNA or PBMC total RNA. Using its own MiXCR run on the multiplex PCR reads, TCRdb lists one record per CDR3 protein. The sample has about 200,000 distinct CDR3 sequences, around 30% seen once; the top ten hold over 20%. The clonotype originates from a human donor with low-grade glioma or glioblastoma, undergoing nonglioma brain surgery, or in good health (not recorded which). The V gene is TRBV20-1, the J gene TRBJ2-5; 11 nucleotides match TRBD2. Sequenced sample: glioma tissue, nonneoplastic brain tissue, or PBMCs (not recorded which). The CDR3: CSARGRLAGNVGGETQYF. CDR3 DNA: TGCAGTGCTAGAGGTAGACTAGCGGGAAACGTCGGGGGAGAGACCCAGTACTTC.